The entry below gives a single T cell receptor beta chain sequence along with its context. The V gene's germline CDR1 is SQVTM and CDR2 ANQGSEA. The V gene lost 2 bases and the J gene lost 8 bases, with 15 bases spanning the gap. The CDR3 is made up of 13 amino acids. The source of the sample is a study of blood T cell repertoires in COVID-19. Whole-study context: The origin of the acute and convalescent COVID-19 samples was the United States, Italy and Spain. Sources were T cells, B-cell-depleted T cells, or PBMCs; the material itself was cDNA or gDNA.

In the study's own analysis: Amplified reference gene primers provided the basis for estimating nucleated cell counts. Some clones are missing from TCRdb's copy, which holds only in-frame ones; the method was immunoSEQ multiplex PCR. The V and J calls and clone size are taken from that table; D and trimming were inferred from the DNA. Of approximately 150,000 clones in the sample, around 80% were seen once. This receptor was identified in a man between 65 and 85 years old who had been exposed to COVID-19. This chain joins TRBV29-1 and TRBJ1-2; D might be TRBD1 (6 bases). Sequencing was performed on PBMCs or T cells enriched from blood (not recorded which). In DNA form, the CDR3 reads TGCAGCGTTGAAAGAGAGGGGGGGAGAGGCTACACCTTC. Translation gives CSVEREGGRGYTF.